The entry below describes one TCR beta chain. The data belong to a study of blood T cell repertoires in COVID-19. Sequencing was performed with immunoSEQ multiplex PCR; in TCRdb, only in-frame clones are kept and a portion is missing. The sample holds over 250,000 clones, 75% to 95% seen once. The germline V gene encodes CDR1 MNHNS and CDR2 SASEGT. V trimming: 0 bases; J trimming: 2 bases; junction bases outside the gene matches: 4. This CDR3 region has 16 residues. The TCR comes from a person aged 18 to 35 with COVID-19, enrolled during active disease. The rearrangement uses TRBV6-1 and TRBJ1-3; 7 nucleotides align to TRBD1. The sample taken for sequencing was peripheral blood. The chain's CDR3 is CASSEAPGGPGNTIYF. In DNA form, the CDR3 reads TGTGCCAGCAGTGAAGCTCCAGGGGGTCCTGGAAACACCATATATTTT.